This T cell receptor beta chain was profiled in a study of blood T cell repertoires in COVID-19. V shed 3 bases, J shed 5 bases, and the junction held 9 bases outside the gene matches. The CDR3 totals 15 residues. The germline V gene has CDR1 SGDLS and CDR2 YYNGEE. Assay: immunoSEQ multiplex PCR; the TCRdb copy retains only in-frame clones and omits some. The table includes 210,000 or so clones, roughly four fifths detected once. The sequencing sample was made of PBMCs or T cells enriched from blood (not recorded which). The chain combines TRBV9 with TRBJ1-2; TRBD1 aligns across 8 bases. The clonotype originates from a woman between 50 and 59 years old who had been exposed to COVID-19. CDR3 sequence (DNA): TGTGCCAGCAGCGAGGGACAGGTTTCCGGATATGGCTACACCTTC. The encoded protein is CASSEGQVSGYGYTF.